This T cell receptor beta chain was obtained from a study of cytomegalovirus exposure and HLA in healthy donors (dated by TCRdb to the late 2010s). About the study as a whole: The 500 to 700 repertoires of the first cohort and the approximately 110 validation repertoires were produced on the same platform, according to a later analysis. The aim of the study was to test whether cataloging public T cell receptors could identify signatures of past pathogen exposure. Besides the first cohort of 666 subjects, a separate validation cohort made up of over a hundred different subjects was used. To predict cytomegalovirus infection status, the study brought together high-throughput TCR immunosequencing, statistical association of individual TCRs with disease status, and machine learning. Points the paper makes about the study in general: A few of the identified cytomegalovirus-associated TCR beta chains were confirmed in vitro to be specific for cytomegalovirus antigens. A later analysis had no HLA typing for the validation cohort, so co-occurrence there was scored across all 130 or so repertoires. Most TCR sequences were observed very rarely across donors, whereas some public TCRs were present in many individuals. In a later analysis, TCRs clustered in the first cohort were found to also tend to co-occur in the roughly 120 validation repertoires, with approximately 95% of cluster scores above 0. The study gave a list of about 160 TCR beta chains associated with cytomegalovirus. The classifier was reported to diagnose cytomegalovirus status with high specificity and sensitivity in both the original and validation cohorts. According to the authors, the approach could potentially be generalized to other disease states and immunological phenotypes.

Separate from the roughly 650-subject first cohort, the validation cohort of some 130 subjects was the group to which the donors belonged. The CDR3, from cysteine to phenylalanine, totals 16 residues. The sequence is cut down to CDR3 DNA, 48 bases in frame from base 1. V loses 4 bases at its end and J loses 1 base; junction bases beyond the gene matches: 8. Via the germline V gene, CDR1 is SGHRS and CDR2 YFSETQ. Libraries came from the immunoSEQ multiplex PCR assay. The original pipeline was this. A statistical classification framework was built to diagnose cytomegalovirus status from the catalog of TCR beta chain sequences. Drawn from immuneACCESS, this table holds only the in-frame rearrangements with V and J called that TCRdb kept. Clones are partly lost; checked studies trace under half to an unresolved V gene and leave the rest unexplained. V and J calls and clone size follow that table, whereas D and trimming were derived from the DNA. The sample has roughly 120,000 clones on record, roughly 93% of them singletons. The ten largest clonotypes hold approximately 1.2% of the sample.

Of note for this clone: The antigen this receptor binds is unknown. Per-base quality was not reported, and no clone a single base away is much larger than it.

Sample: PBMCs. The chain is assembled from TRBV5-1 and TRBJ2-3, with TRBD1 identical over 8 junction bases. The source is a woman under 30 in good health and CMV-seronegative. The encoded CDR3 is CASSLIGQGGTDTQYF. The nucleotide sequence reads TGCGCCAGCAGCCTAATAGGACAGGGTGGCACAGATACGCAGTATTTT.